Detailed here is one T cell receptor (beta chain). Its antigen is as yet unknown. Obtained as resections during corrective heart surgery, the thymus tissue was then studied. Healthy Finnish infants undergoing corrective surgery for congenital heart defects were the donors. This entry belongs to a study of human thymus T cells. General study findings and limits: V and J genes seemed to be used with bias in thymic and blood repertoires.

The V gene's germline CDR1 is SGHVS and CDR2 FQNEAQ. The CDR3 has 18 amino acids. V dropped 5 bases and J dropped 0; count of bases not matched to a gene: 16. TCRdb keeps only in-frame clones here, not all; method: immunoSEQ multiplex PCR. The sample includes 75,000 to 90,000 clones, about 96% of them seen just once. This sequence joins TRBV7-8 and TRBJ2-7, with 7 bases that match TRBD1. Sequencing used thymus tissue. The sequence was obtained from a boy in the first two years of life with a congenital heart defect but otherwise immunologically healthy. This CDR3 is CASSEGDDRAVSSYEQYF. The CDR3 DNA reads as TGTGCCAGCAGCGAAGGAGATGACAGGGCGGTGTCCTCCTACGAGCAGTACTTC.